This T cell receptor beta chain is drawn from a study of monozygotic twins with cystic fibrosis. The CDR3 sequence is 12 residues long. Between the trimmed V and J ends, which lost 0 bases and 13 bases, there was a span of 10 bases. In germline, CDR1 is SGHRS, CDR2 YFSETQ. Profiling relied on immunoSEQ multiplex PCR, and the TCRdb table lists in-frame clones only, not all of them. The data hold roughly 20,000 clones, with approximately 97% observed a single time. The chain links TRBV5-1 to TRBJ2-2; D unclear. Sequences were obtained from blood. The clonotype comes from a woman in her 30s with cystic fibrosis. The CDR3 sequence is CASSLGTDGLFF. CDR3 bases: TGCGCCAGCAGCTTGGGGACCGACGGGCTGTTTTTT.